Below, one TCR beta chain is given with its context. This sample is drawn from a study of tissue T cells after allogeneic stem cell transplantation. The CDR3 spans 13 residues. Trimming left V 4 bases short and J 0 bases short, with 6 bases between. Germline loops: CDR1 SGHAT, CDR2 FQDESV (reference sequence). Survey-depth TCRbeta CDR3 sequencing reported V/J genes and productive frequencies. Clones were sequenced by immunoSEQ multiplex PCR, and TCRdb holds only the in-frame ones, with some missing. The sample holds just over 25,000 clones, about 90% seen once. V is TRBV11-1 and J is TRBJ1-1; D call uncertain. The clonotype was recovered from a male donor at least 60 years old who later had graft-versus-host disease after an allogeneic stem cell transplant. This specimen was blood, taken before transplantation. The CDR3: CASSSNLNTEAFF. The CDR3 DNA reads TGTGCCAGCAGCTCTAACCTGAACACTGAAGCTTTCTTT.